This entry features one T cell receptor (beta chain) sequence. The antigen remains unidentified. The data are from a study of circulating tumor DNA in untreated peripheral T-cell lymphoma. Study observations and caveats: Baseline tissues yielded 86% and baseline serum 65% to 70% tumor-specific clonotype detection.

Data came from immunoSEQ multiplex PCR; TCRdb stores just in-frame clones and leaves some out. The sample comprises 2,200 or so clones, 65% to 75% of which are singletons, and 50% to 70% rests with the top ten. V shed 0 bases and J shed 2 bases, with 8 bases lying between them. Germline values: CDR1 MNHGY, CDR2 SAAAGT. This CDR3 is built from 14 residues. Specimen: tumor tissue. This chain links TRBV6-8 with TRBJ2-7; D ambiguous. This TCR was sampled from a human donor with peripheral T-cell lymphoma. CDR3 in amino acids: CASSYSVDAYEQYF. CDR3 coding DNA: TGTGCCAGCAGTTACTCAGTTGACGCCTACGAGCAGTACTTC.